What follows are 31 T cell receptor beta chains derived from one specimen sequenced in a study of blood T cell repertoires in COVID-19. Profiled with immunoSEQ multiplex PCR; TCRdb holds only in-frame clones, not every one. The top ten hold around 39% of the sample, which has tens of thousands of clones, 85% seen once. Source material: peripheral blood. The receptors stem from a man at least 80 years old with acute or convalescent COVID-19.

The J gene is TRBJ2-2, the V gene TRBV10-3; D possibly corresponds to TRBD2 (5 bases). Trimming shortened V by 0 bases and J by 3 bases, and 8 bases separated the two germline ends. Germline V CDR1 and CDR2: ENHRY, SYGVKD. The CDR3 covers 15 residues. This chain's CDR3 is CAISESRRDTGELFF. For the CDR3, the DNA is TGTGCCATCAGTGAGTCGCGGCGGGACACCGGGGAGCTGTTTTTT.

The chain carries TRBV29-1 and TRBJ2-2; 8 nucleotides agree with TRBD1. Germline CDR1 SQVTM, CDR2 ANQGSEA. With V trimmed by 4 bases and J by 5 bases, 3 bases remained unmatched. The CDR3 covers 13 residues. As DNA, the CDR3 is TGCAGCGTTGCCAGGGGGCGGACCGGGGAGCTGTTTTTT. This translates into CSVARGRTGELFF.

This chain links TRBV2 with TRBJ2-7, with TRBD2 matching 10 bases. CDR1 is SNHLY and CDR2 is FYNNEI in the germline V gene. The V segment lost 6 bases and the J segment 12 bases; nucleotides outside the gene matches: 17. This CDR3 region has 15 residues. CDR3 protein: CASSLMTSGSRGLYF. For the CDR3, the DNA is TGTGCCAGCAGCCTCATGACTAGCGGGTCCCGAGGGCTGTACTTC.

The J gene is TRBJ2-1, the V gene TRBV4-2; 14 nucleotides agree with TRBD2. The CDR3 spans 16 residues. CDR1 is LGHNA and CDR2 is YNFKEQ in the germline V gene. J gave up 6 bases and V 4 bases, and 5 bases lay outside the gene matches. This CDR3 reads CASSPTTSGRANEQFF. CDR3 coding DNA: TGTGCCAGCAGCCCGACGACTAGCGGGAGGGCCAATGAGCAGTTCTTC.

This clone was observed a single time. The chain recombines TRBV11-2 with TRBJ1-4; D is unclear. Germline CDR1 SGHAT, CDR2 FQNNGV. V lost 3 bases and J 5 bases, leaving 7 bases between the germline ends. The CDR3 totals 13 residues. This chain's CDR3 is CASSLTRNEKLFF. The CDR3 DNA sequence: TGTGCCAGCAGCTTGACACGGAATGAAAAACTGTTTTTT.

The rearrangement uses TRBV28 and TRBJ1-5; no firm D call. The germline V gene has CDR1 MDHEN and CDR2 SYDVKM. V shed 4 bases and J shed 3 bases, with 16 bases lying between them. This CDR3 spans 16 amino acids. CDR3 sequence (DNA): TGTGCCAGCAGTTCCTACCGAGAGGGCCCCAATCAGCCCCAGCATTTT. Protein: CASSSYREGPNQPQHF.

The chain links TRBV7-6 to TRBJ2-2, with 8 bases matching TRBD2. Trimming took 5 bases from V and 5 from J; bases not matched to a gene: 10. CDR1 and CDR2 from the germline V gene are SGHVS and FNYEAQ. The CDR3 length is 16 residues. CDR3 amino acids: CASSGVGLAGTGELFF. CDR3 nucleotides: TGTGCCAGCAGCGGGGTGGGGCTAGCGGGTACCGGGGAGCTGTTTTTT.

The chain has TRBV5-6 and TRBJ1-6; possibly TRBD1 for D (5 bases). Per germline, CDR1 SGHDT and CDR2 YYEEEE. Deletions cut 2 bases from V and 9 bases from J, with 15 bases between. The length of the CDR3 is 15 residues. The CDR3 sequence is CASSFPAREGSPLHF. For the CDR3, the DNA is TGTGCCAGCAGCTTTCCCGCCAGGGAGGGTTCACCCCTCCACTTT.

A single count supports this clone. This chain uses TRBV9 with TRBJ1-3; D is perhaps TRBD1 (6 bases). Deletions cut 0 bases from V and 2 bases from J, with 15 bases between. The CDR3 has 17 residues. Germline CDR1 is SGDLS and CDR2 is YYNGEE. CDR3 coding DNA: TGTGCCAGCAGCGTAGCTTCGGGGGGGCAAACTGGAAACACCATATATTTT. Its protein product is CASSVASGGQTGNTIYF.

This clone showed up just a few times. The chain has TRBV28 and TRBJ1-2; maybe TRBD1 (5 bases). Germline CDR1 reads MDHEN; CDR2 reads SYDVKM. V was clipped by 10 bases and J by 4 bases, with 19 bases between them. The length of the CDR3 is 14 residues. CDR3 nucleotides: TGTGCCACCACACGAGCAGGCCAGGGCTATGGCTACACCTTC. It specifies CATTRAGQGYGYTF.

The gene calls are TRBV28 and TRBJ1-5; possible D gene TRBD1, 6 bases. CDR1 MDHEN and CDR2 SYDVKM come from the germline V gene. Trimming removed 6 bases from V and 6 bases from J, with 15 bases in between. This CDR3 region has 14 residues. CDR3 DNA sequence: TGTGCCAGCAGCATTCTGGACAGCCTTCAGCCCCAGCATTTT. Its protein is CASSILDSLQPQHF.

The J gene is TRBJ1-2, the V gene TRBV19; D gene ambiguous. The CDR3 has 11 amino acids. V lost 4 bases to trimming and J lost 5 bases, with 5 bases between them. Per germline, CDR1 LNHDA and CDR2 SQIVND (reference sequence). In nucleotides, the CDR3 is TGTGCCAGTAGTACACTTTATGGCTACACCTTC. It encodes CASSTLYGYTF.

This chain links TRBV24-1 with TRBJ1-2; 7 nucleotides match TRBD1. CDR1 is KGHDR, CDR2 SFDVKD, per germline. The trim removed 4 bases at V and 3 bases at J, leaving 4 bases unmatched. The CDR3 has 14 residues. The CDR3 DNA reads as TGTGCCACCAGTGACGGGGGACAGTACTATGGCTACACCTTC. Translation: CATSDGGQYYGYTF.

The chain couples TRBV5-1 to TRBJ1-1; the D gene is possibly TRBD1 (6 bases). The CDR3 runs to 14 residues. Trimming took off 0 bases at V and 8 bases at J, with 14 bases between the two ends. Germline V lookup: CDR1 SGHRS, CDR2 YFSETQ. CDR3 region: CASSLDGTQKEAFF. The CDR3 nucleotides read TGCGCCAGCAGCTTGGACGGGACACAGAAAGAAGCTTTCTTT.

The chain uses TRBV9 and TRBJ1-6; possible D gene TRBD1, 6 bases. The V gene's germline CDR1 is SGDLS and CDR2 YYNGEE. Trimming pared 3 bases from V and 9 bases from J, leaving 13 bases between. The CDR3 runs to 14 residues. CDR3 in amino acids: CASSEGQGSSPLHF. In nucleotides, the CDR3 is TGTGCCAGCAGCGAAGGGCAGGGGAGTTCACCCCTCCACTTT.

The chain links TRBV6-5 to TRBJ1-1; TRBD1 matches 7 bases. J lost 4 bases, V lost 6 bases, and 8 bases had no gene match. The CDR3 loop spans 14 amino acids. Germline V gene data show CDR1 as MNHEY and CDR2 as SVGAGI. The CDR3 DNA reads as TGTGCCAGCAGATCCGACAGGGTTGTCACTGAAGCTTTCTTT. Its translation: CASRSDRVVTEAFF.

This sequence joins TRBV2 and TRBJ2-1; D possibly corresponds to TRBD2 (6 bases). In germline, CDR1 is SNHLY, CDR2 FYNNEI. CDR3 length: 14 residues. V shed 6 bases and J shed 0 bases, with 9 bases lying between them. The CDR3 sequence is CASRKTSSYNEQFF. In DNA, the CDR3 is TGTGCCAGCAGGAAGACTAGCTCCTACAATGAGCAGTTCTTC. The full variable domain, completed using reference TRBV2 and TRBJ2-1, is EPEVTQTPSHQVTQMGQEVILRCVPISNHLYFYWYRQILGQKVEFLVSFYNNEISEKSEIFDDQFSVERPDGSNFTLKIRSTKLEDSAMYFCASRKTSSYNEQFFGPGTRLTVL.

The chain joins TRBV11-3 to TRBJ1-1; perhaps TRBD1 as D (5 bases). V was cut by 5 bases and J by 1 base, with 8 bases left in between. This CDR3 region has 13 residues. CDR1 is SGHNT, CDR2 YENEEA, per germline. CDR3 sequence: CASSIDRNTEAFF. CDR3 DNA: TGTGCCAGCAGCATTGACAGGAACACTGAAGCTTTCTTT.

The table lists this clone with a count of one. V is TRBV7-9 and J is TRBJ1-5, with D maybe TRBD1 (6 bases). CDR1 is SEHNR, CDR2 FQNEAQ, per germline (reference sequence). V shed 5 bases and J shed 4 bases, with 9 bases lying between them. This CDR3 has 13 amino acids. The CDR3: CASSRDTNQPQHF. CDR3 in DNA: TGTGCCAGCAGCCGGGACACTAATCAGCCCCAGCATTTT.

This sequence joins TRBV2 and TRBJ2-4, with 8 nucleotides matching TRBD1. V shed 7 bases, J shed 7 bases, and the junction held 3 bases outside the gene matches. The CDR3 has 12 amino acids. The germline V gene encodes CDR1 SNHLY and CDR2 FYNNEI. In nucleotides, the CDR3 is TGTGCCAGCAATACAGGGGGGAACATTCAGTACTTC. As protein: CASNTGGNIQYF.

This clone was found a few times. The V call is TRBV27, the J call TRBJ2-7, with TRBD1 identical over 7 bases. J lost 3 bases, V lost 5 bases, and 10 bases had no gene match. Germline CDR1 is MNHEY and CDR2 is SMNVEV (reference sequence). The CDR3 is made up of 15 amino acids. CDR3 loop: CASSEGGPGLYEQYF. The CDR3 nucleotides read TGTGCCAGCAGTGAAGGGGGCCCGGGGCTCTACGAGCAGTACTTC.

The chain recombines TRBV2 with TRBJ1-2; TRBD1 is a possible D gene (5 bases). This CDR3 is built from 13 residues. With 6 bases removed from V and 3 bases from J, the gap between germline ends came to 11 bases. Germline V gives CDR1 SNHLY, CDR2 FYNNEI. DNA of the CDR3: TGTGCCAGCAGCCGGGGGTCGCACTATGGCTACACCTTC. Encoded protein: CASSRGSHYGYTF.

The chain carries TRBV15 and TRBJ2-1; maybe TRBD2 (6 bases). Per germline, CDR1 LNHNV and CDR2 YYDKDF (reference sequence). The CDR3 length is 13 residues. The V and J ends lost 7 bases and 4 bases respectively, with 11 bases between them. CDR3 protein: CATTPGRYNEQFF. The CDR3 DNA reads TGTGCCACCACCCCCGGGAGATACAATGAGCAGTTCTTC.

CDR3 sequence reads: CASTTREDFQPQHF. CDR3 nucleotide sequence: TGCGCCAGCACTACCAGAGAGGATTTCCAGCCCCAGCATTTT. The chain has TRBV23-1 and TRBJ1-5; no clear D gene. TRBV23-1 is labeled an ORF, and its function is uncertain. V was clipped by 7 bases and J by 7 bases, with 17 bases between them. The CDR3 has 14 amino acids.

This clone has just one count. The gene calls are TRBV29-1 and TRBJ2-2, with 8 bases aligning to TRBD1. The CDR3 extends over 18 amino acids. Trimming cost V 1 base and J 5 bases; bases outside gene matches: 15. Germline V CDR1 and CDR2: SQVTM, ANQGSEA. DNA for the CDR3: TGCAGCGTTGAAGTCTTACCAGGACAGGGTGGGGGTACCGGGGAGCTGTTTTTT. The encoded protein is CSVEVLPGQGGGTGELFF.

J is TRBJ2-5 and V is TRBV5-6; perhaps TRBD2 as D (5 bases). The CDR3 consists of 15 residues. The V end was cut by 1 base, the J end by 1 base, with 11 bases between. CDR1 is SGHDT, CDR2 YYEEEE, per germline. In DNA form, the CDR3 reads TGTGCCAGCAGCTTGCCCCCAGCGGTCCAAGAGACCCAGTACTTC. Translated, it gives CASSLPPAVQETQYF. Based on the CDR3 plus reference TRBV5-6 and TRBJ2-5, the full variable domain is DAGVTQSPTHLIKTRGQQVTLRCSPKSGHDTVSWYQQALGQGPQFIFQYYEEEERQRGNFPDRFSGHQFPNYSSELNVNALLLGDSALYLCASSLPPAVQETQYFGPGTRLLVL.

The CDR3 protein is CASSQVGSSYEQYF. For the CDR3, the DNA is TGTGCCAGCAGCCAAGTCGGGAGCTCCTACGAGCAGTACTTC. The chain combines TRBV3-1 (or the pseudogene TRBV3-2) with TRBJ2-7, with D possibly TRBD2 on 6 matching bases. V was clipped by 1 base and J by 0 bases, with 7 bases between them. The germline gives CDR1 LGHDT, CDR2 YNNKEL (reference sequence). This CDR3 is 14 amino acids long.

CDR3: CSVVWPGGSNQPQHF. The CDR3 bases are TGCAGCGTTGTATGGCCAGGGGGCAGCAATCAGCCCCAGCATTTT. V gene TRBV29-1 combines with J gene TRBJ1-5; 8 nucleotides agree with TRBD1. Looked up from germline, CDR1 is SQVTM and CDR2 is ANQGSEA. Trimming cost V 4 bases and J 1 base; bases outside gene matches: 6. The CDR3 runs to 15 residues.

The V gene is TRBV3-1 (or the pseudogene TRBV3-2), the J gene TRBJ2-1; the match to TRBD2 covers 7 bases. Per germline, CDR1 LGHDT and CDR2 YNNKEL (reference sequence). The junction had 9 bases not matched to a gene; V was cut back by 2 bases and J by 8 bases. This CDR3 contains 15 residues. The CDR3 bases are TGTGCCAGCAGCCAAAGGGAGGGCCTTAGAGATGAGCAGTTCTTC. Its translation: CASSQREGLRDEQFF.

There are a few counts of this clone. The chain links TRBV7-9 to TRBJ1-2; TRBD1 matches 8 bases. CDR1 is SEHNR and CDR2 is FQNEAQ in the germline V gene (reference sequence). V was clipped by 5 bases and J by 6 bases; unmatched bases: 14. This CDR3 has 16 amino acids. This chain's CDR3 is CASSGGVRTGYDGYTF. The CDR3 DNA follows: TGTGCCAGCAGCGGAGGTGTCAGGACAGGGTACGATGGCTACACCTTC.

The chain is built from TRBV6-2 or TRBV6-3 and TRBJ2-7, with TRBD2 matching 12 bases. The CDR3 is made up of 17 amino acids. Per germline, CDR1 MNHEY and CDR2 SVGEGT. J gave up 2 bases and V 2 bases, and 7 bases lay outside the gene matches. CDR3 protein: CASSYPGTSGLPYEQYF. CDR3 sequence (DNA): TGTGCCAGCAGTTACCCTGGGACTAGCGGGTTGCCCTACGAGCAGTACTTC.